This TCR beta chain was retrieved from a study of HIV-infected patients and healthy controls. The overall study: No general T-cell lymphocytopenia was present, and per-chain CDR3 totals resembled those of controls.

The repertoire came from unfractionated whole blood and reflected all unsorted peripheral T cells. Enrollment excluded donors with tumors, hepatitis B or C, or recent vaccination. Alpha and beta constant-region primers primed reverse transcription of approximately 500 ng RNA. Separate chain-specific third strand synthesis with multiplexing indices produced the alpha and beta libraries. A single primer pair per chain amplified all rearrangements, with per-molecule barcodes. TCRdb reprocessed the 5' RACE reads with MiXCR, giving one entry per CDR3 protein. The sample contains some 5,500 distinct CDR3 sequences, about 8.2% of which appear only once. The germline V gene encodes CDR1 SNHLY and CDR2 FYNNEI. This CDR3 is built from 15 residues. V shed 2 bases, J shed 4 bases, and the junction held 7 bases outside the gene matches. Study-level findings and limits: In healthy controls, MAIT alpha CDR3s were common; in HIV+ repertoires, severely depleted.

By proportion, this clonotype is medium-sized (0.01 to 0.1%). Its antigen is not identified. This TCR derives from an adult with HIV infection. V gene TRBV2 combines with J gene TRBJ2-5; TRBD2 matches at 7 bases. The source material was blood, sampled before antiretroviral therapy. CDR3 residues: CASSEMASGAETQYF. For the CDR3, the DNA is TGTGCCAGCAGTGAAATGGCCAGCGGGGCAGAGACCCAGTACTTC.